This TCR beta chain was found in a study of PD-L1 blockade in urothelial cancer. Only one count was recorded for this clone. Specified time point: pretreatment peripheral blood. The protocol was immunoSEQ multiplex PCR, while the TCRdb copy is restricted to in-frame clones and leaves out a portion. The sample comprises over 75,000 clones, 85% to 90% of which are singletons, and approximately 15% rests with the top ten. The germline gives CDR1 SGHNT, CDR2 YENEEA. This CDR3 spans 15 amino acids. Germline trimming cut 2 bases from V and 6 bases from J; bases unmatched to any gene: 6. Here the sequenced sample was PBMCs, taken around atezolizumab (anti-PD-L1) treatment. This chain links TRBV11-3 with TRBJ1-1; 10 nucleotides line up with TRBD1. The clonotype was recovered from a man in his 60s with urothelial cancer. The CDR3 DNA sequence: TGTGCCAGCAGCTTACAAGGACAGGGGGTTTCTGAAGCTTTCTTT. This sequence encodes CASSLQGQGVSEAFF.